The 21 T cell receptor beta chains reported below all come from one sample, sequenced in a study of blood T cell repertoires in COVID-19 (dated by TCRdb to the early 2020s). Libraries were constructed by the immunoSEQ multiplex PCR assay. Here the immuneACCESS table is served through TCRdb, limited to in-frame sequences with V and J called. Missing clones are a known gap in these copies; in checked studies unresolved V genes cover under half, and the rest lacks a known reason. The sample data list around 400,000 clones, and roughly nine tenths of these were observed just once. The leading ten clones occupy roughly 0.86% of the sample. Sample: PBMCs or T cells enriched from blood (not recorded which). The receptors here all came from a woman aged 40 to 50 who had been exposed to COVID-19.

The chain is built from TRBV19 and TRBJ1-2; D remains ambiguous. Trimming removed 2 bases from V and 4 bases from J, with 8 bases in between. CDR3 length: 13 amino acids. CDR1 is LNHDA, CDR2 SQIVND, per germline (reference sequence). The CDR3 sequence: CASSISSGYGYTF. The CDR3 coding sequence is TGTGCCAGTAGTATATCATCAGGCTATGGCTACACCTTC.

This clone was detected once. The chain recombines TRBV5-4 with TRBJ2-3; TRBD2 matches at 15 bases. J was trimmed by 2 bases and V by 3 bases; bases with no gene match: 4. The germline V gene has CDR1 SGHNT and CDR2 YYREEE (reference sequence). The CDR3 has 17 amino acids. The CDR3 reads CASSSGTSGRNTDTQYF. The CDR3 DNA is TGTGCCAGCAGCTCAGGGACTAGCGGGAGGAACACAGATACGCAGTATTTT.

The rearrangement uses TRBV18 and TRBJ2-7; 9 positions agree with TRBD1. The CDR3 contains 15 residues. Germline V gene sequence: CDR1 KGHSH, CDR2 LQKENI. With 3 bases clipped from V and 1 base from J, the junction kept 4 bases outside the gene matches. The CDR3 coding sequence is TGTGCCAGCTCACCCCGACAGGGGGGGTCCTACGAGCAGTACTTC. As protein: CASSPRQGGSYEQYF.

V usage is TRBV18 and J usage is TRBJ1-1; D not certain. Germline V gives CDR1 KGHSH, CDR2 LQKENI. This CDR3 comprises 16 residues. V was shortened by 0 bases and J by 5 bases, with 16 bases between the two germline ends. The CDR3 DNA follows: TGTGCCAGCTCACCACCAACGGTCTTCTCGGGGACTGAAGCTTTCTTT. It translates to CASSPPTVFSGTEAFF.

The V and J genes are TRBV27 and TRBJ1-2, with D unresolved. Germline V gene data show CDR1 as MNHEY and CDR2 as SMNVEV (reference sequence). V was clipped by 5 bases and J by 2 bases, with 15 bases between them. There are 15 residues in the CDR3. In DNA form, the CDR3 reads TGTGCCAGCAGTCCATATTTAAGCGGGAACTATGGCTACACCTTC. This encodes CASSPYLSGNYGYTF.

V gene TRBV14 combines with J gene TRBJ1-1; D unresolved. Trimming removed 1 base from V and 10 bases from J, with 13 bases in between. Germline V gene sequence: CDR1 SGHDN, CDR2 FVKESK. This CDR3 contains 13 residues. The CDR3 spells CASSQVSGSRAFF. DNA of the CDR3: TGTGCCAGCAGCCAAGTGTCCGGGTCTCGAGCTTTCTTT.

The CDR3 DNA is TGTGCCAGCAGGCGACGGACAGGGAGAGACTACACCTTC. This encodes CASRRRTGRDYTF. V and J are TRBV3-1 (or the pseudogene TRBV3-2) and TRBJ1-2; 8 bases are shared with TRBD1. J lost 10 bases, V lost 6 bases, and 10 bases had no gene match. The CDR3 extends over 13 amino acids. The germline V gene encodes CDR1 LGHDT and CDR2 YNNKEL (reference sequence).

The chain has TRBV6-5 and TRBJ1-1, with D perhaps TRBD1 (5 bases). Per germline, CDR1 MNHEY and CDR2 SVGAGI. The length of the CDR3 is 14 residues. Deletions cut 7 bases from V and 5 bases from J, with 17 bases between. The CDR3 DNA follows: TGTGCCAGCACACCCCCGGAGGGGAGAACTGAAGCTTTCTTT. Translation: CASTPPEGRTEAFF.

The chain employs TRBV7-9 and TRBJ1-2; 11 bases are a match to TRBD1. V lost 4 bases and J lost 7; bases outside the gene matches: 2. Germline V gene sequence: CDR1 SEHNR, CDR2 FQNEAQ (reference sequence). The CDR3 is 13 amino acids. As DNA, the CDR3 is TGTGCCAGCAGCTCCGGGACAGGGGGTGGCTACACCTTC. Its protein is CASSSGTGGGYTF.

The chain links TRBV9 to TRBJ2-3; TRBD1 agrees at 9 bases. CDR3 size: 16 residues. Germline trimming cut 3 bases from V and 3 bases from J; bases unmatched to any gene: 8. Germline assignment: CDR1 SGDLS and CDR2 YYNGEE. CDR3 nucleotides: TGTGCCAGCAGCGGGGGGACAGGGACGGGTACAGATACGCAGTATTTT. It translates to CASSGGTGTGTDTQYF.

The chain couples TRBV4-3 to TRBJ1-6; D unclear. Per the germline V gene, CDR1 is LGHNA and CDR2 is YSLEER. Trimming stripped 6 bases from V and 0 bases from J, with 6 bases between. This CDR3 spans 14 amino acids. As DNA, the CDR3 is TGCGCCAGCAGAGGGAGCTCCTATAATTCACCCCTCCACTTT. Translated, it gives CASRGSSYNSPLHF.

CDR3 residues: CASSEFQDIYGYTF. The CDR3 DNA reads as TGTGCCAGCAGTGAGTTTCAGGACATCTATGGCTACACCTTC. The chain joins TRBV6-1 to TRBJ1-2, with a tentative D call TRBD1 (5 bases). The CDR3 totals 14 residues. The ends were cut back, 3 bases at V and 4 bases at J, with 12 bases in the middle. Per germline, CDR1 MNHNS and CDR2 SASEGT.

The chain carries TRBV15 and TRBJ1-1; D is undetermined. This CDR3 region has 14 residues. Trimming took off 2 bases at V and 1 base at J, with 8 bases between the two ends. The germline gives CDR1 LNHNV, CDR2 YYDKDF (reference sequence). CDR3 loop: CATSRQLQNTEAFF. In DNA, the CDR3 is TGTGCCACCAGCAGACAGTTGCAGAACACTGAAGCTTTCTTT.

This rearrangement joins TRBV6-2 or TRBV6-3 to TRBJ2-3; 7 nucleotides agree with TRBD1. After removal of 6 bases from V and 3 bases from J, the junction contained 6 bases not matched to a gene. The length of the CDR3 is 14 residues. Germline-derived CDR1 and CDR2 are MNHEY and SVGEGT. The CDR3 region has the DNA TGTGCCAGCAGCCAGGGGGACACTACAGATACGCAGTATTTT. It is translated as CASSQGDTTDTQYF.

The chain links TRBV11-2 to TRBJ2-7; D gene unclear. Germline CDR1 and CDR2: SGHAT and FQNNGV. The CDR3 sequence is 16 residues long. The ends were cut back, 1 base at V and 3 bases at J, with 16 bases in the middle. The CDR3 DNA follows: TGTGCCAGCAGCTTAGGGCCGTTGGTCAGACACTACGAGCAGTACTTC. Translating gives CASSLGPLVRHYEQYF.

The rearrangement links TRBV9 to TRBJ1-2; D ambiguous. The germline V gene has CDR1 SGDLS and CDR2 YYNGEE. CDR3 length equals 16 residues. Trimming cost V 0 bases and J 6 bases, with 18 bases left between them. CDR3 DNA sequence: TGTGCCAGCAGCGTAGCTTCCGTCCCGTCCGTTGATGGCTACACCTTC. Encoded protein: CASSVASVPSVDGYTF.

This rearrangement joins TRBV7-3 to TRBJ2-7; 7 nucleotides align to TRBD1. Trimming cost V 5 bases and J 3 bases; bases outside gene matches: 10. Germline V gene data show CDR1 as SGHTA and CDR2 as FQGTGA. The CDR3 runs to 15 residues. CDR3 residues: CASSPAPTGIYEQYF. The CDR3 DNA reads TGTGCCAGCAGCCCCGCCCCGACAGGGATCTACGAGCAGTACTTC.

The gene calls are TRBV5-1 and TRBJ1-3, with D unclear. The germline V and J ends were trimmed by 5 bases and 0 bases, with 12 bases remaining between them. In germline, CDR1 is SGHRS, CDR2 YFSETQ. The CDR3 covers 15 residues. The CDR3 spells CASSSGRDSGNTIYF. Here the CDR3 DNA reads TGCGCCAGCAGTTCAGGACGGGACTCTGGAAACACCATATATTTT.

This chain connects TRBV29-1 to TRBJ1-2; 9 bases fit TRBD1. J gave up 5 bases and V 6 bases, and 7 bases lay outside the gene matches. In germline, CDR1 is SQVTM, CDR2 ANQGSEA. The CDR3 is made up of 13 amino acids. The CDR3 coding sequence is TGCAGCGTGGGGACAGGGTATGGGTATGGCTACACCTTC. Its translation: CSVGTGYGYGYTF. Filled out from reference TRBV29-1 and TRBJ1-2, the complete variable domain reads SAVISQKPSRDICQRGTSLTIQCQVDSQVTMMFWYRQQPGQSLTLIATANQGSEATYESGFVIDKFPISRPNLTFSTLTVSNMSPEDSSIYLCSVGTGYGYGYTFGSGTRLTVV.

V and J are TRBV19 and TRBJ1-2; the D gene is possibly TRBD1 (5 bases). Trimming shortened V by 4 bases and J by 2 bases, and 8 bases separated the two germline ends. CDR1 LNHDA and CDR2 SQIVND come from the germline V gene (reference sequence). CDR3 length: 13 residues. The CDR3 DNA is TGTGCCAGTAGTAAGGAGGGGAACTATGGCTACACCTTC. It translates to CASSKEGNYGYTF.

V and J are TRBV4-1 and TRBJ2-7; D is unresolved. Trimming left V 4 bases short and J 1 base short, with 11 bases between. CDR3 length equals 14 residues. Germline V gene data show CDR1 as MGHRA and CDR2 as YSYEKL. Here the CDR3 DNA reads TGCGCCAGCAGCCCTAAGACTGGATCCTACGAGCAGTACTTC. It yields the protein CASSPKTGSYEQYF.